This T cell receptor (beta chain) was sequenced for a study of shared clonotypes between healthy human individuals. Turning to the study itself: The cohort comprised a couple of women and a few men. Their ages spanned 18 to 49 years.

The authors split each subset's genomic DNA evenly across several immunoSEQ plates. The repertoire was sequenced with immunoSEQ multiplex PCR; TCRdb's copy has only in-frame clones and lacks some. Of some 2,500,000 clones in the sample, approximately 93% were seen once. Sequences were obtained from naive CD4+ T cells from PBMCs. The sample's subset: CD45RA+ positively selected. This clonotype was obtained from a man aged 18 to 29 in good health. Some clones in this sample may be carry-over from other donors' samples.

The CDR3: CASSDAPYNEQFF. CDR3 bases: TGTGCCAGCAGTGACGCCCCGTACAATGAGCAGTTCTTC. V gene TRBV6-4 combines with J gene TRBJ2-1; unclear D gene. Looked up from germline, CDR1 is MRHNA and CDR2 is SNTAGT. The CDR3 totals 13 residues. The V gene lost 2 bases and the J gene lost 4 bases, with 6 bases spanning the gap.